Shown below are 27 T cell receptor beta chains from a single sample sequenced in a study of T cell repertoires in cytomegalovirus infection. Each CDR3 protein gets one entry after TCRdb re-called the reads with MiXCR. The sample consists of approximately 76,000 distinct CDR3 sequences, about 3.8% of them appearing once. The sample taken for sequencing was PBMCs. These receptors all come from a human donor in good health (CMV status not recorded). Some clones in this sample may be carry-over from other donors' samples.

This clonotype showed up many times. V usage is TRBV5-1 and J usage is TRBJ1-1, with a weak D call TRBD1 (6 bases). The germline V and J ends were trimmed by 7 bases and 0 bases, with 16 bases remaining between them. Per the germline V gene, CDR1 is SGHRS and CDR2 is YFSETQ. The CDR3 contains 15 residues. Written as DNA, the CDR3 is TGCGCCAGCCAGGACTGGACAGCCGTGAACACTGAAGCTTTCTTT. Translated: CASQDWTAVNTEAFF.

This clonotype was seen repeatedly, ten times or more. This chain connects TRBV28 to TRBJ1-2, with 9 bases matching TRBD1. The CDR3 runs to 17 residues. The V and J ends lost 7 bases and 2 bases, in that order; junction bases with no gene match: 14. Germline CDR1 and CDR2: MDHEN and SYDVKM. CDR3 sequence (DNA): TGTGCCAGCATCGGGAACCCTGGAGACAGGGGGAACTATGGCTACACCTTC. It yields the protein CASIGNPGDRGNYGYTF.

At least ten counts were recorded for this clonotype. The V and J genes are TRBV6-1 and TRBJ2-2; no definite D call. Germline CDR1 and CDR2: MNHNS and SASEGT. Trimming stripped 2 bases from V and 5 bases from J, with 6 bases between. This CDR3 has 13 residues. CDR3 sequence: CASSESETGELFF. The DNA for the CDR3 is TGTGCCAGCAGTGAATCGGAGACCGGGGAGCTGTTTTTT.

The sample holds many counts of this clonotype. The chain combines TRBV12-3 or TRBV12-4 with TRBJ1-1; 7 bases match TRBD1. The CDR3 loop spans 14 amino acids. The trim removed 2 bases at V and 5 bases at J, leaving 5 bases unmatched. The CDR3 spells CASSLFQGGTEAFF. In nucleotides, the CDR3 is TGTGCCAGCAGTTTATTCCAGGGGGGGACTGAAGCTTTCTTT.

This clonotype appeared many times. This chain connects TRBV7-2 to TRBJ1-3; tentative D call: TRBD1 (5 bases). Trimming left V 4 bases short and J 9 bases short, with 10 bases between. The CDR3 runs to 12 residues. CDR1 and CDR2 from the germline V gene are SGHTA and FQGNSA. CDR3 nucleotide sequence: TGTGCCAGCAGCTCTTGGGGGGGCACCATATATTTT. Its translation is CASSSWGGTIYF.

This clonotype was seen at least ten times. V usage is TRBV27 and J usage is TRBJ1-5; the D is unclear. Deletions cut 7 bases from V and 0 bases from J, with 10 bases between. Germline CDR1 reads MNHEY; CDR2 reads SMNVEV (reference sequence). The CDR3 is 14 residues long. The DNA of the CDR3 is TGTGCCAGCAAAGGGTTGTATAGCAATCAGCCCCAGCATTTT. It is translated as CASKGLYSNQPQHF.

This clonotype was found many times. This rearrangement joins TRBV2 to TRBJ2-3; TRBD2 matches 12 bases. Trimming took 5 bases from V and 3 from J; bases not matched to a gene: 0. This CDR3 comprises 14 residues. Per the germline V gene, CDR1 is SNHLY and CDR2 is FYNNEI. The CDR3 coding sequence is TGTGCCAGCAGTACTAGCGGGGGGACAGATACGCAGTATTTT. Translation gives CASSTSGGTDTQYF.

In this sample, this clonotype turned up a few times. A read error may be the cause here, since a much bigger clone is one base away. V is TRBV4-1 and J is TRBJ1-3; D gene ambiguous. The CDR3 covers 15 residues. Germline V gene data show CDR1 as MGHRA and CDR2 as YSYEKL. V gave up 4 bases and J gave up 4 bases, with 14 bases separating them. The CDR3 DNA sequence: TGCGCCAGCAGCCGCGATGACGGACGGGGAAACACCATATATTTT. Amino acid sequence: CASSRDDGRGNTIYF.

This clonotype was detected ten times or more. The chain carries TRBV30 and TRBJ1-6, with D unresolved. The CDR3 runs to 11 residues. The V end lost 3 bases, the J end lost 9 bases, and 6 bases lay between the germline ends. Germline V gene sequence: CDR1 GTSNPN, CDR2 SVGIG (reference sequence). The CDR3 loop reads CAWSQVSPLHF. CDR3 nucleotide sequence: TGTGCCTGGAGCCAGGTTTCACCCCTCCACTTT.

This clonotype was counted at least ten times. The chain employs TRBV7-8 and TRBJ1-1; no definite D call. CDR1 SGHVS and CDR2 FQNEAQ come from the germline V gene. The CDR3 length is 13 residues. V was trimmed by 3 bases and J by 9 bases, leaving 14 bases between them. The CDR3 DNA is TGTGCCAGCAGCTTTTTCTTGGCACAGAAAGCTTTCTTT. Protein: CASSFFLAQKAFF.

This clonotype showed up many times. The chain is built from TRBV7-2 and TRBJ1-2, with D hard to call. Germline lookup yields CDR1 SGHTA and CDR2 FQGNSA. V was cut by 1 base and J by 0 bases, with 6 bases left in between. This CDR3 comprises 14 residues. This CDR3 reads CASSLGPTNYGYTF. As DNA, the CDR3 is TGTGCCAGCAGCTTAGGGCCTACTAACTATGGCTACACCTTC.

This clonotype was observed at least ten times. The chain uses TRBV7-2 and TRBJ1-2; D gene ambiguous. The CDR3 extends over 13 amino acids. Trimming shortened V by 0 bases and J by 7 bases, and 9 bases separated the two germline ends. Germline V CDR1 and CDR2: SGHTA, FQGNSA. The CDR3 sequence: CASSLAPFFGYTF. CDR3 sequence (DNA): TGTGCCAGCAGCTTAGCTCCGTTTTTTGGCTACACCTTC.

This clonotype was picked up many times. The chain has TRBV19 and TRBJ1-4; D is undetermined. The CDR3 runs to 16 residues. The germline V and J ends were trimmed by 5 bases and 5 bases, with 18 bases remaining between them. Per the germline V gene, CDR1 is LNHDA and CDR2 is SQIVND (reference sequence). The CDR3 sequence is CASSVRTDHKNEKLFF. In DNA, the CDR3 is TGTGCCAGTAGTGTTCGGACGGACCACAAAAATGAAAAACTGTTTTTT.

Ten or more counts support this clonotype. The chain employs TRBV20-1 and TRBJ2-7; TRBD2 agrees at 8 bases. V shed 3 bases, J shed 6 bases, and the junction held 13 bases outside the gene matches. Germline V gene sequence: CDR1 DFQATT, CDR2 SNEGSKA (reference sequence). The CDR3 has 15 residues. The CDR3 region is CSARLVAGPLGEQYF. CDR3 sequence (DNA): TGCAGTGCTAGGTTGGTAGCGGGACCCCTGGGCGAGCAGTACTTC.

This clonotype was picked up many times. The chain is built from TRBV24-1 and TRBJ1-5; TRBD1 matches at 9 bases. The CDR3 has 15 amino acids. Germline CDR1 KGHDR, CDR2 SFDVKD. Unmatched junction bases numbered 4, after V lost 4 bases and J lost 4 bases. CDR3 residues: CATSEHGTGNQPQHF. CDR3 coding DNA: TGTGCCACCAGTGAACACGGGACAGGGAATCAGCCCCAGCATTTT.

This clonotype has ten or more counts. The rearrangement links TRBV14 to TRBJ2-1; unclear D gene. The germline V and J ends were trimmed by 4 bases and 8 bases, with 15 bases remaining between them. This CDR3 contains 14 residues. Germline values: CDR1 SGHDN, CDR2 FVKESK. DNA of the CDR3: TGTGCCAGCAGCCTAACCTCCAACCGGGATGAGCAGTTCTTC. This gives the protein CASSLTSNRDEQFF.

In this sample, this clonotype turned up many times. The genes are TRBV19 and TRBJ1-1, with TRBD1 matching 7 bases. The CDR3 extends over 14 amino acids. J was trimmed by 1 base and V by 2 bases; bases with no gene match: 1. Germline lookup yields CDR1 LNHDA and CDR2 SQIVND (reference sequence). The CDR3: CASSIRDRNTEAFF. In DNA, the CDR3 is TGTGCCAGTAGTATAAGGGACAGGAACACTGAAGCTTTCTTT.

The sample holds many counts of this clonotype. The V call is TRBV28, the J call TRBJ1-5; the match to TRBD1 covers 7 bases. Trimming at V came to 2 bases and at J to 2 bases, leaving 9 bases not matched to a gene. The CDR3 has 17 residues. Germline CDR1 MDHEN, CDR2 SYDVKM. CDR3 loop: CASSLPHTGVGNQPQHF. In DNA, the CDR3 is TGTGCCAGCAGTTTACCTCACACAGGGGTTGGCAATCAGCCCCAGCATTTT. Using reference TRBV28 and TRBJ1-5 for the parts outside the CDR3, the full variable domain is DVKVTQSSRYLVKRTGEKVFLECVQDMDHENMFWYRQDPGLGLRLIYFSYDVKMKEKGDIPEGYSVSREKKERFSLILESASTNQTSMYLCASSLPHTGVGNQPQHFGDGTRLSIL.

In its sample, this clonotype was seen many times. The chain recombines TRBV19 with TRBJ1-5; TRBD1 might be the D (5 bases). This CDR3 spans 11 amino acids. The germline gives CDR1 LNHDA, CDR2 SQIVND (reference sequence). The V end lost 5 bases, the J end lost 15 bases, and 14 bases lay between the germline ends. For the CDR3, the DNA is TGTGCCAGTAGTTCCGGGACCCCACGGCATTTT. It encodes CASSSGTPRHF.

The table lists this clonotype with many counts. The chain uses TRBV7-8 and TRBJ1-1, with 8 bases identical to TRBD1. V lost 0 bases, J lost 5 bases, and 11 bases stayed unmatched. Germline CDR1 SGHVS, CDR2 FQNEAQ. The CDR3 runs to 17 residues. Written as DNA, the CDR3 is TGTGCCAGCAGCTTAGCTAGGACAGGGATACTAGTGACTGAAGCTTTCTTT. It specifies CASSLARTGILVTEAFF.

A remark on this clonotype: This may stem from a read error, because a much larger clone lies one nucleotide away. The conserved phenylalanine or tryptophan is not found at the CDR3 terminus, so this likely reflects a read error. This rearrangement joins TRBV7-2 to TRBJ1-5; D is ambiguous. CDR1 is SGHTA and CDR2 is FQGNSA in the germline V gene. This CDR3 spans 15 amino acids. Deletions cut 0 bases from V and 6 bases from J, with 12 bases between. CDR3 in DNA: TGTGCCAGCAGCTTAGCCGGACCAGAGGGTCAGCCCCAGCATTCT. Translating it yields CASSLAGPEGQPQHS.

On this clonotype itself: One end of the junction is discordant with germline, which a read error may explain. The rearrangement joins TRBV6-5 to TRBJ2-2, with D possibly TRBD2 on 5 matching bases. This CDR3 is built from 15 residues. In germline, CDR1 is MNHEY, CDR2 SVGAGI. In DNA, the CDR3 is TGTGTCAGCAGTTACTCATCGGGGTCGAGTGCGGAGCTGTTTTTT. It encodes CVSSYSSGSSAELFF.

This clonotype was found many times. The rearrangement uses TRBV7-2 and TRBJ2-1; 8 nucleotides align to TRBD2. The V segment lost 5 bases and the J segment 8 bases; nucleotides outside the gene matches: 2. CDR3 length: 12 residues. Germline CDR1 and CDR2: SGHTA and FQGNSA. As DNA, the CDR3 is TGTGCCAGCAGCCGTAGCGGGGATGAGCAGTTCTTC. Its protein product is CASSRSGDEQFF.

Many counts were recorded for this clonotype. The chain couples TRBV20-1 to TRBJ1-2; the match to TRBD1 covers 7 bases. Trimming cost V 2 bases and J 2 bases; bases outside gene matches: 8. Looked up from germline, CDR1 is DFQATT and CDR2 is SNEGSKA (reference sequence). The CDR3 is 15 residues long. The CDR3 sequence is CSARPWTGDNYGYTF. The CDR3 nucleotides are TGCAGTGCTAGACCCTGGACAGGAGACAACTATGGCTACACCTTC.

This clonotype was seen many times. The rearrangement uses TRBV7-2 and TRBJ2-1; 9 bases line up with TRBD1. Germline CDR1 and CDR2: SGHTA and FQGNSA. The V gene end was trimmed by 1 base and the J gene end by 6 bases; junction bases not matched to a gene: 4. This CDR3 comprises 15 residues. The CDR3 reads CASSLGGDRVNEQFF. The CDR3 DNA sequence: TGTGCCAGCAGCTTAGGGGGGGACAGGGTCAATGAGCAGTTCTTC.

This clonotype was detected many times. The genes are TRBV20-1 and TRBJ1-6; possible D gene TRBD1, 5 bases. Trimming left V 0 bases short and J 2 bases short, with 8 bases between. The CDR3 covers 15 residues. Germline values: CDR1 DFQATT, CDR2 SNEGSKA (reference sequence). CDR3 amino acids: CSARDLGAYNSPLHF. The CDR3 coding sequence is TGCAGTGCTAGAGATCTAGGGGCCTATAATTCACCCCTCCACTTT.

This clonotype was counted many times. The DNA for the CDR3 is TGTGCCAGCAGTTTAGGCTCATGGGCTCGGGAAAGCACCATATATTTT. This codes for CASSLGSWARESTIYF. This sequence joins TRBV28 and TRBJ1-3; D not certain. This CDR3 region has 16 residues. Trimming shortened V by 2 bases and J by 9 bases, and 20 bases separated the two germline ends. Per germline, CDR1 MDHEN and CDR2 SYDVKM. The full variable domain, its missing parts supplied by reference TRBV28 and TRBJ1-3, is DVKVTQSSRYLVKRTGEKVFLECVQDMDHENMFWYRQDPGLGLRLIYFSYDVKMKEKGDIPEGYSVSREKKERFSLILESASTNQTSMYLCASSLGSWARESTIYFGEGSWLTVV.